This is a list of T cell receptor beta chains from one sample in a study of T cells after yellow fever vaccination. TCRdb fed the 5' RACE reads into MiXCR, producing one record per CDR3 protein. The table records 450,000 to 650,000 distinct CDR3 sequences, 21% of them present only once. The source material was PBMCs, sampled around 3 weeks after the first yellow fever vaccination. The receptors shown here come from a man in his late teens or twenties who received the YFV17D yellow fever vaccine. Each CDR3 is given with its conserved first and last residue. Fields, in order: CDR3 protein, J gene, CDR3 length, D gene, V gene. D genes are given only for firm matches.

CASSYLASGNTIYF | TRBJ1-3 | 14 | . | TRBV6-5
CSVEGLQIKTQYF | TRBJ2-5 | 13 | . | TRBV29-1
CASSLRTGFTDTQYF | TRBJ2-3 | 15 | TRBD1 | TRBV28
CASSLSPGAHEQFF | TRBJ2-1 | 14 | . | TRBV12-3/TRBV12-4
CANRGVAGYGYTF | TRBJ1-2 | 13 | TRBD1 | TRBV5-1
CASRRLAGMLATQYF | TRBJ2-3 | 15 | TRBD2 | TRBV19
CASSFGTGVYEQFF | TRBJ2-1 | 14 | TRBD1 | TRBV7-3
CASSYGLRGTEAFF | TRBJ1-1 | 14 | . | TRBV6-5
CASSYSTYQETQYF | TRBJ2-5 | 14 | . | TRBV6-5
CASSERGGSDEQFF | TRBJ2-1 | 14 | TRBD2 | TRBV7-9
CASSQDTGASSGYTF | TRBJ1-2 | 15 | . | TRBV4-1
CSVTWDFPGNTIYF | TRBJ1-3 | 14 | . | TRBV29-1
CASSLQGPSTDTQYF | TRBJ2-3 | 15 | . | TRBV5-4
CASSQGQGYTEAFF | TRBJ1-1 | 14 | TRBD1 | TRBV4-1
CASRADTVSVF | TRBJ1-1 | 11 | . | TRBV27
CASSLGIAREKLFF | TRBJ1-4 | 14 | . | TRBV7-2
CASSITGNEQFF | TRBJ2-1 | 12 | . | TRBV2
CSVVESGGVGELFF | TRBJ2-2 | 14 | TRBD2 | TRBV29-1
CASSQARTAGGYTF | TRBJ1-2 | 14 | . | TRBV3-1
CASRGGARLSFTDTQYF | TRBJ2-3 | 17 | . | TRBV12-3/TRBV12-4
CASSLGQGRGQPQHF | TRBJ1-5 | 15 | TRBD1 | TRBV7-2
CASSLSAGGHYNEQFF | TRBJ2-1 | 16 | TRBD2 | TRBV7-3
CASSQEIAGANVLTF | TRBJ2-6 | 15 | . | TRBV4-1
CATSRDPETGRRTQYF | TRBJ2-5 | 16 | TRBD1 | TRBV15
CASSQGTGDRYEQYF | TRBJ2-7 | 15 | TRBD1 | TRBV4-1
CASSRKIPATMNTEAFF | TRBJ1-1 | 17 | . | TRBV5-1